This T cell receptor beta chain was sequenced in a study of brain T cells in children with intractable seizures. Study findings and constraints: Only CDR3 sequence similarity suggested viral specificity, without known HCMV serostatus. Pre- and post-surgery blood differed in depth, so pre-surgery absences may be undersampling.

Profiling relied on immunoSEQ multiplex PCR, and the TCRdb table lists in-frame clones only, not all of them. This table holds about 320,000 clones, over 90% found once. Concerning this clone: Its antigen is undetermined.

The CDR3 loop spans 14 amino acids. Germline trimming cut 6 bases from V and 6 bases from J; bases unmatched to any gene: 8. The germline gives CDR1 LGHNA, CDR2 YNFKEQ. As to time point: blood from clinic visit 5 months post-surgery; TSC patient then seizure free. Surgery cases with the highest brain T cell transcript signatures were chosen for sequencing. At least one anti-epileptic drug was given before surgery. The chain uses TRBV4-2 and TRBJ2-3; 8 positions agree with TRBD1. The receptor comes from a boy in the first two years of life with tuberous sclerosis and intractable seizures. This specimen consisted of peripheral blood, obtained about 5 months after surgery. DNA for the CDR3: TGTGCCAGCAGTCGGGACAGGACCTCCGATACGCAGTATTTT. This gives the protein CASSRDRTSDTQYF.